Listed below are T cell receptor beta chains from one sample, sequenced in a study of cytomegalovirus exposure and HLA in healthy donors. Repertoires were generated with immunoSEQ multiplex PCR, while TCRdb's copy carries only in-frame clones and drops some. The sample lists around 130,000 clones; approximately 79% were seen once. The specimen sequenced was PBMCs. The receptor set was obtained from a female donor in good health and CMV-seronegative. Both conserved end residues are part of each CDR3. The D gene is left open where the match is weak. The listing skips clone size in some rows; elsewhere it reads once, few, many or a size class.

v_gene	d_gene	len	j_gene	abundance	CDR3nt	CDR3aa
TRBV30	TRBD1	14	TRBJ1-2	few	TGTGCCTGGAAACGGACAGGGGGCTCGAATGGCTACACCTTC	CAWKRTGGSNGYTF
TRBV5-3	TRBD1	14	TRBJ1-5	.	TGTGCCAGAAGCCTCTACAGGGGAGATCAGCCCCAGCATTTT	CARSLYRGDQPQHF
TRBV6-5	.	13	TRBJ2-4	.	TGTGCCAGCAGTTATTCGGCGAGCGACATTCAGTACTTC	CASSYSASDIQYF
TRBV5-1	.	15	TRBJ1-2	.	TGCGCCAGCAGCGAGAGGACAGACTCTAACTATGGCTACACCTTC	CASSERTDSNYGYTF
TRBV5-1	TRBD2	16	TRBJ2-2	.	TGCGCCAGCAGCTGGCTGACTAGCGGGAACACCGGGGAGCTGTTTTTT	CASSWLTSGNTGELFF
TRBV6-6	.	13	TRBJ1-1	once	TGTGCCAGCAGTTACTCGAATTCAGTGGAGACTTTCTTT	CASSYSNSVETFF
TRBV27	TRBD2	13	TRBJ2-7	.	TGTGCCAGCAGTATAAAGAGCGGGAGTGAGCAGTACTTC	CASSIKSGSEQYF
TRBV28	TRBD2	15	TRBJ2-7	.	TGTGCCAGCAACTTTCCGACTAGCGGGTCTTACGAGCAGTACTTC	CASNFPTSGSYEQYF
TRBV4-1	TRBD2	16	TRBJ2-3	.	TGCGCCAGCAGCCAATCCTTAGCGGGAGGGACAGATACGCAGTATTTT	CASSQSLAGGTDTQYF
TRBV2	.	15	TRBJ2-7	few	TGTGCCAGCAGTGAATTGGCCGAGGGGGTCTACGAGCAGTACTTC	CASSELAEGVYEQYF
TRBV27	.	13	TRBJ2-3	.	TGTGCCAGCAGTCCACTCCTCACAGATACGCAGTATTTT	CASSPLLTDTQYF
TRBV2	TRBD1	13	TRBJ2-3	.	TGTGCCAGGGACAGGGGGCGGACAGATACGCAGTATTTT	CARDRGRTDTQYF
TRBV19	.	15	TRBJ1-5	.	TGTGCCAGTAGTATCTCAGGGTTGGGCAATCAGCCCCAGCATTTT	CASSISGLGNQPQHF
TRBV28	.	15	TRBJ1-3	.	TGTGCCAGCAGTTTCAGGGGATCAACAGGAAACACCATATATTTT	CASSFRGSTGNTIYF
TRBV5-1	TRBD2	15	TRBJ2-1	.	TGCGCCAGCAGCACCCGGACTAGCGGGAATAATGAGCAGTTCTTC	CASSTRTSGNNEQFF
TRBV30	.	15	TRBJ2-7	.	TGTGCCTGGAGTGTACCGGCAGGGTCCTCCCACGAGCAGTACTTC	CAWSVPAGSSHEQYF
TRBV11-2	TRBD2	15	TRBJ2-1	.	TGTGCCAGCAGCCATACTAGCGGGGGTTACAATGAGCAGTTCTTC	CASSHTSGGYNEQFF
TRBV7-3	TRBD1	14	TRBJ2-7	.	TGTGCCAGCAGCTTAACGACAGGGGGAGGTGAGCAGTACTTC	CASSLTTGGGEQYF
TRBV6-7	TRBD1	17	TRBJ2-7	.	TGTGCCGGCAGTTACGCAGGTCCATCAGGGGGTCCCTACGAGCAGTACTTC	CAGSYAGPSGGPYEQYF
TRBV11-2	.	15	TRBJ1-3	.	TGTGCCAGCAGCTTAAGGGGCTCCTCTGGAAACACCATATATTTT	CASSLRGSSGNTIYF
TRBV29-1	.	14	TRBJ2-7	few	TGCAGCGTTTGGGAGACAGGCAAGTCGTACGAGCAGTACTTC	CSVWETGKSYEQYF
TRBV5-6	.	12	TRBJ1-1	.	TGTGCCAGCACCTATGGGACACTTGAAGCTTTCTTT	CASTYGTLEAFF
TRBV5-1	.	13	TRBJ2-7	once	TGCGCCAGCAGCTTGAACGGTGTTTACGAGCAGTACTTC	CASSLNGVYEQYF
TRBV18	TRBD1	15	TRBJ1-3	.	TGTGCCAGCTCACCACTTGGGACAGAAGGAAACACCATATATTTT	CASSPLGTEGNTIYF
TRBV6-1	TRBD2	15	TRBJ2-3	.	TGTGCCAGCAGTGCCCAGACTAGCGGCACAGATACGCAGTATTTT	CASSAQTSGTDTQYF
TRBV27	TRBD2	15	TRBJ2-1	.	TGTGCCAGCAGTTACTTAGCGGGGACTTACAATGAGCAGTTCTTC	CASSYLAGTYNEQFF
TRBV27	.	14	TRBJ2-2	.	TGTGCCAGCAGTCCGGGGTGGTACACCGGGGAGCTGTTTTTT	CASSPGWYTGELFF
TRBV10-3	TRBD2	14	TRBJ2-7	few	TGTGCCGTTGGTAGCGGGGAGGGAGGGAACGAGCAGTACTTC	CAVGSGEGGNEQYF
TRBV28	TRBD2	15	TRBJ2-3	.	TGTGCCAGCAGACCCGGACTAGCGGGTTCAGATACGCAGTATTTT	CASRPGLAGSDTQYF
TRBV29-1	TRBD1	14	TRBJ1-2	.	TGCAGCGTTGATAAGGCACAGGGGAACTATGGCTACACCTTC	CSVDKAQGNYGYTF
TRBV7-2	.	15	TRBJ2-3	.	TGTGCGAGCAGGTCTGGGGAGTGGGGCACAGATACGCAGTATTTT	CASRSGEWGTDTQYF
TRBV4-1	.	15	TRBJ2-7	.	TGCGCCAGCAGCCAAATGTCACTAGCTCGGTACGAGCAGTACTTC	CASSQMSLARYEQYF
TRBV28	TRBD1	15	TRBJ2-2	once	TGTGCCAGCAGTTCTGGCAGGGGGCACACCGGGGAGCTGTTTTTT	CASSSGRGHTGELFF
TRBV4-2	TRBD1	15	TRBJ2-1	once	TGTGCCAGCAGGGGCGACAGGGTCGAGGGCAATGAGCAGTTCTTC	CASRGDRVEGNEQFF
TRBV13	.	16	TRBJ2-1	.	TGTGCCAGCAGCTTAGAAGCGGCGGGGTCCTACAATGAGCAGTTCTTC	CASSLEAAGSYNEQFF
TRBV28	TRBD1	15	TRBJ1-1	.	TGTGCCAGCATTGGGGGACAGGCCCTGAACACTGAAGCTTTCTTT	CASIGGQALNTEAFF
TRBV11-2	TRBD1	14	TRBJ1-2	.	TGTGCCAGCAGCCTCGGGACAGGGTGCTATGGCTACACCTTC	CASSLGTGCYGYTF
TRBV19	.	14	TRBJ1-1	.	TGTGCCAGTAGTCGACAGAACAGAAACACTGAAGCTTTCTTT	CASSRQNRNTEAFF
TRBV6-4	.	14	TRBJ2-2	.	TGTGCCAGCAGTGACTCCGGTTCAAACGGGGAGCTGTTTTTT	CASSDSGSNGELFF
TRBV13	.	14	TRBJ2-7	.	TGTGCCAGCAGCCCCAGGGGAATTGCACACGAGCAGTACTTC	CASSPRGIAHEQYF
TRBV19	.	12	TRBJ1-1	.	TGTGCCAGTAGTGGGGGGAGCCCTGAAGCTTTCTTT	CASSGGSPEAFF
TRBV18	.	14	TRBJ2-7	few	TGTGCCAGCTCACCAATGACAGTCTCCTACGAGCAGTACTTC	CASSPMTVSYEQYF
TRBV5-8	TRBD1	14	TRBJ2-3	.	TGTGCCAGCCGCTTGGGACAGAACACAGATACGCAGTATTTT	CASRLGQNTDTQYF
TRBV6-1	TRBD2	15	TRBJ2-1	.	TGTGCCAGCAGCAAGGGACTAGCGGGAGTTGGTGAGCAGTTCTTC	CASSKGLAGVGEQFF
TRBV15	.	16	TRBJ1-5	.	TGTGCCACCAGCAGAGGTACAGCTCCAAGCAATCAGCCCCAGCATTTT	CATSRGTAPSNQPQHF
TRBV6-1	.	12	TRBJ2-5	.	TGTGCCAGCAGTTGGAGCCAAGAGACCCAGTACTTC	CASSWSQETQYF
TRBV28	TRBD1	15	TRBJ2-7	.	TGTGCCAGCAGTTCTTCTCTCGGACAGGTCTACGAGCAGTACTTC	CASSSSLGQVYEQYF
TRBV30	TRBD1	14	TRBJ2-2	.	TGTGCCTGGAGTGCGGGACAGGGGGCCGGGGAGCTGTTTTTT	CAWSAGQGAGELFF
TRBV7-8	TRBD2	16	TRBJ2-1	.	TGTGCCAGCAGCTTGTCAGCGGGAGGGTCCTACAATGAGCAGTTCTTC	CASSLSAGGSYNEQFF
TRBV5-1	TRBD2	15	TRBJ2-1	.	TGCGCCAGCAGCTTGGCCGGGACTAGCGGGAAGGGGCAGTTCTTC	CASSLAGTSGKGQFF
TRBV7-7	.	14	TRBJ2-5	few	TGTGCTAGCAGCCTACGGGTAGAGGAGGAGACCCAGTACTTC	CASSLRVEEETQYF
TRBV7-6	TRBD1	15	TRBJ1-1	.	TGTGCCAGCAGCCCCGGGACAGGATATGGGACACCAACTTTCTTT	CASSPGTGYGTPTFF
TRBV11-2	.	14	TRBJ2-1	.	TGTGCCAGCAGCTTGACAGGCTCCTACAATGAGCAGTTCTTC	CASSLTGSYNEQFF
TRBV27	.	14	TRBJ2-7	.	TGTGCCTCCAAGTGGCGGGGCATTAGCTACGAGCAGTACTTC	CASKWRGISYEQYF
TRBV27	.	13	TRBJ1-1	few	TGTGCCAGCAGTTTAACCGGGAACACTGAAGCTTTCTTT	CASSLTGNTEAFF
TRBV5-1	.	14	TRBJ1-1	once	TGCGCCAGCAGCTTAAACAGCTTGAACACTGAAGCTTTCTTT	CASSLNSLNTEAFF
TRBV15	TRBD2	16	TRBJ2-2	.	TGTGCCACCAGCAGACCCACCGGGGGGGGCACCGGGGAGCTGTTTTTT	CATSRPTGGGTGELFF
TRBV11-2	.	15	TRBJ2-1	.	TGTGCCAGCAGCTCGGGACTCAGCTCCTACAATGAGCAGTTCTTC	CASSSGLSSYNEQFF
TRBV14	TRBD2	15	TRBJ2-7	.	TGTGCCAGCAGTCATAAGCGGGGCAGCTCCTACGAGCAGTACTTC	CASSHKRGSSYEQYF
TRBV6-5	TRBD1	14	TRBJ1-1	few	TGTGCCAGCAGTCTTCGACAGGGCGGCACTGAAGCTTTCTTT	CASSLRQGGTEAFF